Listed below are T cell receptor beta chains from one sample, sequenced in a study of blood T cell repertoires in COVID-19. Sequencing used immunoSEQ multiplex PCR; TCRdb keeps in-frame clones, though not all of them. The sample lists a few hundred thousand clones; 88% were seen once. The source material was PBMCs or T cells enriched from blood (not recorded which). These receptors were obtained from a woman aged 18-30 years who had recovered from COVID-19. CDR3s include the opening cysteine and the closing phenylalanine or tryptophan. Fields, in order: clone size, V gene, D gene, J gene, CDR3 protein, CDR3 DNA. D genes are given only for firm matches. Clone size, where shown, is once, few, many, or a class for clones that have expanded.

>-|TRBV19|-|TRBJ1-5
CASSMNLGAGGNGNQPQHF
TGTGCCAGTAGTATGAATCTGGGCGCGGGTGGTAATGGCAATCAGCCCCAGCATTTT
>-|TRBV6-5|TRBD1|TRBJ1-2
CASSSGQVGGYTF
TGTGCCAGCAGCTCCGGACAGGTGGGGGGCTACACCTTC
>-|TRBV27|-|TRBJ2-7
CASSLNGAKGYEQYF
TGTGCCAGCAGTTTAAATGGTGCCAAGGGGTACGAGCAGTACTTC
>-|TRBV6-2/TRBV6-3|TRBD1|TRBJ2-7
CASSPRTGSSYEQYF
TGTGCCAGCAGTCCACGGACAGGTAGCTCCTACGAGCAGTACTTC
>-|TRBV5-1|-|TRBJ1-1
CASTLLSRETEAFF
TGCGCCAGCACCCTGCTATCCCGGGAAACTGAAGCTTTCTTT
>-|TRBV20-1|TRBD1|TRBJ2-3
CSASSGQGADTQYF
TGCAGTGCTAGTTCTGGACAGGGGGCAGATACGCAGTATTTT
>once|TRBV27|TRBD1|TRBJ1-6
CASSLLTLGTGGPSSYNSPLHF
TGTGCCAGCAGTTTGTTAACCCTCGGGACAGGGGGCCCAAGCTCCTATAATTCACCCCTCCACTTT
>-|TRBV10-2|-|TRBJ2-7
CASSEHRADEQYF
TGCGCCAGCAGTGAGCACAGGGCGGACGAGCAGTACTTC
>-|TRBV25-1|-|TRBJ1-2
CASSESGAFVLYGYTF
TGTGCCAGCAGTGAATCTGGGGCATTCGTTCTATATGGCTACACCTTC
>-|TRBV4-1|TRBD2|TRBJ2-3
CASSQMSGGATDTQYF
TGCGCCAGCAGCCAGATGAGCGGGGGGGCCACAGATACGCAGTATTTT
>once|TRBV10-3|-|TRBJ1-1
CAIRGIEAGGGEAFF
TGTGCCATCAGGGGCATTGAAGCGGGAGGAGGAGAAGCTTTCTTT
>-|TRBV5-1|-|TRBJ1-1
CASSVVSEATEAFF
TGCGCCAGCAGCGTCGTCTCAGAGGCAACTGAAGCTTTCTTT
>-|TRBV4-2|-|TRBJ2-5
CASSQDSTEISRGTQYF
TGTGCCAGCAGCCAAGATTCAACCGAAATCTCTAGGGGGACCCAGTACTTC
>-|TRBV7-2|-|TRBJ2-3
CASSPYSGTQYF
TGTGCCAGCAGCCCTTATAGCGGTACGCAGTATTTT
>-|TRBV15|-|TRBJ2-7
CATSIQITGKVEQYF
TGTGCCACCAGCATCCAGATTACAGGGAAAGTCGAGCAGTACTTC
>-|TRBV15|TRBD1|TRBJ1-1
CATSNIRDRGRRTEAFF
TGTGCCACCAGCAATATCCGGGACAGGGGCAGAAGGACTGAAGCTTTCTTT
>-|TRBV24-1|-|TRBJ2-5
CATSDPVPNGETQYF
TGTGCCACCAGTGACCCCGTCCCAAACGGGGAGACCCAGTACTTC
>-|TRBV2|TRBD1|TRBJ1-5
CASSEFTGGTQPQHF
TGTGCCAGCAGTGAATTTACAGGGGGGACTCAGCCCCAGCATTTT
>-|TRBV11-1|-|TRBJ2-3
CASSLLLGSDTQYF
TGTGCCAGCAGCTTACTCCTAGGTTCAGATACGCAGTATTTT
>-|TRBV12-3/TRBV12-4|-|TRBJ2-2
CASSPAGELFF
TGTGCCAGCAGCCCCGCCGGGGAGCTGTTTTTT
>-|TRBV27|TRBD1|TRBJ1-6
CASSKWDSYNSPLHF
TGTGCCAGCAGTAAATGGGACAGCTATAATTCACCCCTCCACTTT
>-|TRBV7-8|-|TRBJ1-3
CASSSAGGRTGNTIYF
TGTGCCAGCAGCTCCGCGGGGGGGCGGACTGGAAACACCATATATTTT
>-|TRBV2|TRBD1|TRBJ1-5
CASSVGTGGVAQPQHF
TGTGCCAGCAGTGTAGGGACAGGGGGTGTTGCTCAGCCCCAGCATTTT
>few|TRBV29-1|-|TRBJ1-2
CSVERTTDGYTF
TGCAGCGTTGAAAGGACTACGGATGGCTACACCTTC
>-|TRBV5-6|-|TRBJ1-2
CASSWQGYDGYTF
TGTGCCAGCAGCTGGCAGGGATATGATGGCTACACCTTC
>-|TRBV3-1/TRBV3-2|-|TRBJ1-6
CASSHYIFGGHGSPLHF
TGTGCCAGCAGCCATTACATATTCGGGGGGCACGGTTCACCCCTCCACTTT
>-|TRBV5-8|-|TRBJ2-7
CASSLDQAGTYEQYF
TGTGCCAGCAGCTTGGATCAGGCAGGAACCTACGAGCAGTACTTC
>-|TRBV5-4|TRBD1|TRBJ2-7
CASSLGVFADRAYEQYF
TGTGCCAGCAGCTTGGGAGTGTTTGCGGACAGGGCCTACGAGCAGTACTTC
>-|TRBV6-2/TRBV6-3|TRBD1|TRBJ2-7
CASSYYIPAGTGGGEQYF
TGTGCCAGCAGTTACTACATACCCGCCGGGACAGGGGGAGGTGAGCAGTACTTC
>-|TRBV5-1|-|TRBJ1-1
CASSQGPEAFF
TGCGCCAGCAGCCAGGGGCCTGAAGCTTTCTTT
>-|TRBV2|TRBD1|TRBJ1-1
CASSVQGGTEAFF
TGTGCCAGCAGTGTGCAGGGGGGCACTGAAGCTTTCTTT
>-|TRBV27|TRBD1|TRBJ1-1
CASSLGQGFTYEAFF
TGTGCCAGCAGTTTGGGACAGGGATTCACCTATGAAGCTTTCTTT
>-|TRBV28|TRBD2|TRBJ2-7
CASSFPSVGGGYEQYF
TGTGCCAGCAGTTTCCCCTCAGTGGGCGGGGGTTACGAGCAGTACTTC
>few|TRBV2|-|TRBJ1-1
CASSPDSLEAFF
TGTGCCAGCAGTCCGGACAGCCTTGAAGCTTTCTTT
>once|TRBV5-1|-|TRBJ2-2
CASSLAGTWGTGELFF
TGCGCCAGCAGCTTGGCCGGGACATGGGGCACCGGGGAGCTGTTTTTT
>-|TRBV2|-|TRBJ1-5
CASSEIGRMMDNQPQHF
TGTGCCAGCAGTGAAATTGGCAGGATGATGGATAATCAGCCCCAGCATTTT
>-|TRBV11-2|TRBD1|TRBJ1-1
CASSLGRQGYTEAFF
TGTGCCAGCAGCTTAGGTCGACAGGGGTACACTGAAGCTTTCTTT
>once|TRBV5-1|-|TRBJ2-5
CASSLGQGQETQYF
TGCGCCAGCAGCTTGGGTCAGGGCCAAGAGACCCAGTACTTC
>-|TRBV6-5|TRBD1|TRBJ1-5
CASKHRGPNQPQHF
TGTGCCAGCAAGCACAGGGGGCCGAATCAGCCCCAGCATTTT
>-|TRBV4-1|TRBD1|TRBJ2-7
CASSQTGDYEQYF
TGCGCCAGCAGCCAGACAGGGGACTACGAGCAGTACTTC
>-|TRBV3-1/TRBV3-2|TRBD1|TRBJ2-5
CASVSFGTATSETQYF
TGTGCCAGCGTCTCTTTCGGGACAGCCACTTCCGAGACCCAGTACTTC
>-|TRBV30|TRBD1|TRBJ2-5
CAWRTGGKTQYF
TGTGCCTGGAGGACAGGGGGAAAGACCCAGTACTTC
>-|TRBV18|-|TRBJ2-7
CASSRASQEQYF
TGTGCCAGCTCACGGGCAAGCCAAGAGCAGTACTTC
>-|TRBV5-1|TRBD2|TRBJ2-1
CASSPRLAGGQGEQFF
TGCGCCAGCAGCCCGCGACTAGCGGGGGGTCAAGGTGAGCAGTTCTTC
>-|TRBV27|-|TRBJ2-5
CASSPLTGKETQYF
TGTGCCAGCAGTCCCCTAACAGGGAAAGAGACCCAGTACTTC
>-|TRBV5-1|TRBD1|TRBJ2-7
CASSWRQGDNEQYF
TGCGCCAGCAGCTGGAGGCAGGGGGACAACGAGCAGTACTTC
>-|TRBV4-2|TRBD2|TRBJ2-1
CASSRSGGDYNEQFF
TGTGCCAGCAGCCGAAGCGGGGGGGATTACAATGAGCAGTTCTTC
>-|TRBV10-3|-|TRBJ2-1
CAISEGGDYNEQFF
TGTGCCATCAGTGAGGGGGGCGACTACAATGAGCAGTTCTTC
>once|TRBV30|-|TRBJ1-5
CAWTRSGYNQPQHF
TGTGCCTGGACTCGGTCCGGGTACAATCAGCCCCAGCATTTT
>once|TRBV19|-|TRBJ1-2
CASREGHYGYTF
TGTGCCAGTAGGGAGGGGCACTATGGCTACACCTTC
>-|TRBV7-2|TRBD1|TRBJ1-2
CASSLGDRAFIYGYTF
TGTGCCAGCAGCTTAGGGGACAGGGCCTTTATTTATGGCTACACCTTC
>few|TRBV9|TRBD1|TRBJ1-5
CASSATGQENQPQHF
TGTGCCAGCAGCGCCACGGGACAGGAGAATCAGCCCCAGCATTTT
>-|TRBV12-5|TRBD1|TRBJ2-5
CASGPTGGGQETQYF
TGTGCTAGTGGTCCCACAGGGGGCGGTCAGGAGACCCAGTACTTC
>-|TRBV4-1|TRBD2|TRBJ2-4
CASSQEGLAGGTRKNIQYF
TGCGCCAGCAGCCAAGAGGGGCTAGCGGGGGGAACCCGAAAAAACATTCAGTACTTC
>-|TRBV6-2/TRBV6-3|-|TRBJ2-5
CASSYPETQYF
TGTGCCAGCAGTTACCCGGAGACCCAGTACTTC
>-|TRBV4-1|-|TRBJ2-2
CASSPQTGPNTGELFF
TGCGCCAGCAGCCCACAGACAGGCCCGAACACCGGGGAGCTGTTTTTT
>-|TRBV3-1/TRBV3-2|-|TRBJ1-1
CASSLFDRSFLAFF
TGTGCCAGCAGCCTCTTCGACAGGTCGTTTTTAGCTTTCTTT
>-|TRBV11-2|TRBD2|TRBJ2-1
CASSYGTSGGAVFDEQFF
TGTGCCAGCAGCTACGGGACTAGCGGGGGGGCCGTCTTCGATGAGCAGTTCTTC
>-|TRBV7-6|TRBD1|TRBJ1-1
CASSQVVGQPMNTEAFF
TGTGCCAGCAGCCAAGTGGTGGGACAGCCTATGAACACTGAAGCTTTCTTT